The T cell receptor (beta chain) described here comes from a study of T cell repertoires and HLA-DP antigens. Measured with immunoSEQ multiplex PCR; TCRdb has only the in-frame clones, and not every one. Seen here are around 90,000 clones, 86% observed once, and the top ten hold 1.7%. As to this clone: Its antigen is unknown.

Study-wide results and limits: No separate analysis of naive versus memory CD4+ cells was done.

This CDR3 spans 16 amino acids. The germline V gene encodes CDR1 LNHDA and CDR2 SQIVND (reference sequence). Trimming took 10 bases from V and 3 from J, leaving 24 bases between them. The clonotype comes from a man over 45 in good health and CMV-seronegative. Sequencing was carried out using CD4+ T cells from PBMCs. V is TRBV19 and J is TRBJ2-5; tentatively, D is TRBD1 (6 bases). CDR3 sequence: CATRREPGTHKETQYF. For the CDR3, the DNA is TGTGCCACCCGTAGGGAACCCGGGACACATAAAGAGACCCAGTACTTC.